This paragraph covers one T cell receptor (beta chain) sequence. Its antigen remains unknown. The treatment: AdE1-LMPpoly-expanded autologous EBV-specific T-cell therapy followed by anti-PD-1 nivolumab. The table came from immunoSEQ multiplex PCR; TCRdb's copy has only in-frame clones and leaves some out. Of under 25,000 clones in the sample, 84% were seen once. The CDR3 loop spans 14 amino acids. CDR1 is SGHDT and CDR2 is YYEEEE in the germline V gene. Trimming cost V 3 bases and J 5 bases, with 14 bases left between them. The data were taken from a study of EBV T-cell therapy then PD-1 blockade in nasopharyngeal carcinoma.

The specimen was CD8+ T cells from blood, collected around day 30 from a patient whose treatment included autologous EBV-specific T cells and nivolumab. This sequence was found in a man in his forties or fifties with nasopharyngeal carcinoma. The chain carries TRBV5-6 and TRBJ1-2, with D unclear. As DNA, the CDR3 is TGTGCCAGCAGCTGGGCCGGGAGCAATTATGGCTACACCTTC. Residues: CASSWAGSNYGYTF.